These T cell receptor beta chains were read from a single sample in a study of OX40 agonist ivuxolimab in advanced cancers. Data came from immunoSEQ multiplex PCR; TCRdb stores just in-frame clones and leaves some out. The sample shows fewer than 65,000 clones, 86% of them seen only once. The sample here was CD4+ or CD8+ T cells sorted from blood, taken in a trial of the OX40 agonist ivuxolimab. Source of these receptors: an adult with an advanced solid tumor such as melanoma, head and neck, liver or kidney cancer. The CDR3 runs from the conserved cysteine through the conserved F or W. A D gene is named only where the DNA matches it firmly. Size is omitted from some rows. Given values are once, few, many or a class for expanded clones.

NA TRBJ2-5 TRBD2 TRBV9 CASSVGVGGQETQYF TGTGCCAGCAGCGTAGGGGTCGGGGGGCAAGAGACCCAGTACTTC
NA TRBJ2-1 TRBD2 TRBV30 CAWSLGGTSGSLLGQFF TGTGCCTGGAGCCTTGGAGGGACTAGCGGGAGCCTATTAGGGCAGTTCTTC
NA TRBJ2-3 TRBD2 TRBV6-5 CASRASGMTHTQYF TGTGCCAGCAGGGCTAGCGGGATGACTCATACGCAGTATTTT
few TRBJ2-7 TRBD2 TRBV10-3 CAIGPSGSYEQYF TGTGCCATCGGACCTAGCGGCTCCTACGAGCAGTACTTC
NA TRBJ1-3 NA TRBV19 CATTGRLNSGNTIYF TGTGCCACGACGGGGCGCCTGAACTCTGGAAACACCATATATTTT
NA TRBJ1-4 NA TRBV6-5 CASSPRRAPDEKLFF TGTGCCAGCAGTCCCCGACGGGCTCCAGACGAAAAACTGTTTTTT
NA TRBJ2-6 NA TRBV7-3 CASSPSSGVGANVLTF TGTGCCAGCAGCCCGTCCTCCGGGGTTGGGGCCAACGTCCTGACTTTC
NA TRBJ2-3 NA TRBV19 CASSTSKDTQYF TGTGCCAGTAGTACTAGCAAAGATACGCAGTATTTT
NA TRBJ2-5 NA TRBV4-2 CASSQDRRPEETQYF TGTGCCAGCAGCCAAGATCGCCGACCCGAAGAGACCCAGTACTTC
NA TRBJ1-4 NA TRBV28 CASSEGVEEKLFF TGTGCCAGCAGTGAGGGGGTGGAGGAAAAACTGTTTTTT
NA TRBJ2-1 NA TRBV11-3 CASSLDLQGFEQFF TGTGCCAGCAGCTTAGACCTACAAGGTTTTGAGCAGTTCTTC
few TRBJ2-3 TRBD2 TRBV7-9 CASRGGGASDTDTQYF TGTGCCAGCAGGGGCGGGGGGGCCTCCGACACAGATACGCAGTATTTT
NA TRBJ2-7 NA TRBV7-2 CASSFGAPEQYF TGTGCCAGCAGTTTTGGCGCCCCCGAGCAGTACTTC
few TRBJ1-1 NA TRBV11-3 CASSLERDQAFF TGTGCCAGCAGCTTAGAAAGGGATCAAGCTTTCTTT
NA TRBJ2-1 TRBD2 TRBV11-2 CASSPRTSGSYNEQFF TGTGCCAGCAGCCCCCGGACTAGCGGGTCCTACAATGAGCAGTTCTTC
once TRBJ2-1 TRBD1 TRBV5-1 CASSWDRGHGEQFF TGCGCCAGCAGTTGGGACAGGGGGCATGGTGAGCAGTTCTTC
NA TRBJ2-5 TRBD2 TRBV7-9 CAGSLRTSGSETQYF TGTGCCGGCAGCTTAAGAACTAGCGGGTCTGAGACCCAGTACTTC
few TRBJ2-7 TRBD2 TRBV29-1 CSVIAGGNGEQYF TGCAGCGTTATAGCGGGAGGAAACGGGGAGCAGTACTTC
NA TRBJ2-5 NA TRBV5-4 CASSGGRLGETQYF TGTGCCAGCAGCGGCGGTCGTTTGGGGGAGACCCAGTACTTC
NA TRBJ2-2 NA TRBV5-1 CASSLAPQGGYNTGELFF TGCGCCAGCAGCTTGGCCCCTCAAGGGGGATACAACACCGGGGAGCTGTTTTTT
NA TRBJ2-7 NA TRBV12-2 CASRFFSGKAYEQYF TGTGCAAGTCGCTTTTTTTCAGGGAAGGCCTACGAGCAGTACTTC
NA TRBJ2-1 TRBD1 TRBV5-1 CASSLQPQGQAYNEQFF TGCGCCAGCAGCTTACAACCACAGGGGCAGGCCTACAATGAGCAGTTCTTC
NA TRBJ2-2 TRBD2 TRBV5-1 CASKERENTGELFF TGCGCCAGCAAAGAGCGGGAGAACACCGGGGAGCTGTTTTTT
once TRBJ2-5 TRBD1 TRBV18 CASSSLPGQGTQETQYF TGTGCCAGCTCATCTCTACCGGGACAGGGGACTCAAGAGACCCAGTACTTC
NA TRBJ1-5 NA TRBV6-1 CASSVVQSVGSNQPQHF TGTGCCAGCAGTGTCGTACAGAGCGTCGGCAGCAATCAGCCCCAGCATTTT
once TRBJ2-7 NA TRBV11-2 CASSSYPGRYEQYF TGTGCCAGCAGCTCATACCCTGGGAGATACGAGCAGTACTTC
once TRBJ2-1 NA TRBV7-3 CASSRAIHNEQFF TGTGCCAGCAGCCGGGCTATCCACAATGAGCAGTTCTTC
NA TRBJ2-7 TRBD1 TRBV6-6 CASKRDRGYEQYF TGTGCCAGCAAGCGGGACAGGGGATACGAGCAGTACTTC
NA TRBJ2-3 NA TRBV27 CASSFGGNTQYF TGTGCCAGCAGTTTTGGTGGTAATACGCAGTATTTT
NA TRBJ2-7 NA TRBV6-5 CASSTRGGYEQYF TGTGCCAGCAGTACCCGGGGTGGGTACGAGCAGTACTTC
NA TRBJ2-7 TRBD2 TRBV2 CASSFSGSGYEQYF TGTGCCAGCAGCTTTAGCGGGAGCGGCTACGAGCAGTACTTC
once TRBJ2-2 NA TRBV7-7 CASSLLRNTGELFF TGTGCTAGCAGCTTATTACGGAACACCGGGGAGCTGTTTTTT
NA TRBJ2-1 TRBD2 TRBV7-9 CASSTPGLAGNNEQFF TGTGCCAGCAGCACTCCGGGACTAGCGGGGAACAATGAGCAGTTCTTC
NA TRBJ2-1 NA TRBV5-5 CASSLTDEYNEQFF TGTGCCAGCAGCTTGACAGACGAGTACAATGAGCAGTTCTTC
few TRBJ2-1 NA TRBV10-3 CAISAREIGEQFF TGTGCCATCAGTGCGAGGGAGATCGGTGAGCAGTTCTTC
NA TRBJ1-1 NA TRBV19 CASSPLGNTEAFF TGTGCCAGTAGCCCTCTCGGGAACACTGAAGCTTTCTTT
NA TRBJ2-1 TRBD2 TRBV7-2 CASSSSGASSYNEQFF TGTGCCAGCAGTTCAAGCGGGGCGAGCTCCTACAATGAGCAGTTCTTC
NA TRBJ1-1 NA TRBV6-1 CASSGFEGPNTEAFF TGTGCCAGCAGCGGGTTCGAGGGACCGAACACTGAAGCTTTCTTT
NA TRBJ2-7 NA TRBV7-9 CASSLQGYEQYF TGTGCCAGCAGCTTACAGGGCTACGAGCAGTACTTC
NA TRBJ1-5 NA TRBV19 CASGTDYSNQPQHF TGTGCCAGTGGTACCGATTATAGCAATCAGCCCCAGCATTTT
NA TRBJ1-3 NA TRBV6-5 CASRKEDTIYF TGTGCCAGCAGGAAAGAGGACACCATATATTTT
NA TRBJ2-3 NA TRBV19 CASSGGWDTQYF TGTGCCAGTAGTGGTGGGTGGGATACGCAGTATTTT
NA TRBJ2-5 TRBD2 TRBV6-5 CASSYRGGGFLETQYF TGTGCCAGCAGTTACCGGGGGGGAGGGTTCCTGGAGACCCAGTACTTC
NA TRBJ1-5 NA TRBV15 CATSPRRGDQPQHF TGTGCCACCAGCCCCCGGCGGGGGGATCAGCCCCAGCATTTT
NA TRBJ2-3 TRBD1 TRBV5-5 CASSGQGFNTQYF TGTGCCAGCAGCGGACAGGGATTCAATACGCAGTATTTT
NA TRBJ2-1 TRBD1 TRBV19 CASRGTGESNEQFF TGTGCCAGTAGGGGCACAGGGGAAAGCAATGAGCAGTTCTTC
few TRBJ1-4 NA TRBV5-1 CASRLLPGTNEKLFF TGCGCCAGCAGGTTGTTACCGGGGACTAATGAAAAACTGTTTTTT
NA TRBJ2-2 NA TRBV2 CASSVDRGRSGTGELFF TGTGCCAGCAGTGTTGATAGGGGAAGATCGGGCACCGGGGAGCTGTTTTTT
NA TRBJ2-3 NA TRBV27 CASRDRDRGTDTQYF TGTGCCAGCAGGGATAGGGACCGAGGCACAGATACGCAGTATTTT
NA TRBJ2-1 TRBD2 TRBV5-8 CASSHGTSRALDEQFF TGTGCCAGCAGCCACGGGACTAGCAGGGCATTGGATGAGCAGTTCTTC
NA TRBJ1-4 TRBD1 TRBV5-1 CASSLGPGGNEKLFF TGCGCCAGCAGCTTGGGGCCAGGGGGGAACGAAAAACTGTTTTTT
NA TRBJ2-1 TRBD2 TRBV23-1 CASSHSIAGETYNEQFF TGCGCCAGCAGTCACTCGATAGCGGGAGAGACCTACAATGAGCAGTTCTTC